The clone carrying this TCR beta chain turned up a few times. The antigen is undetermined. Germline CDR1 reads SQVTM; CDR2 reads ANQGSEA. The CDR3 is 13 amino acids. V lost 4 bases and J 1 base, leaving 7 bases between the germline ends. The sample originates from a study of response to subunit inactivated influenza vaccine. Notes on the study in general: Authors suggested seasonal influenza vaccinations each recruit few new T cells.

TCRdb reprocessed the RT-PCR reads via MiXCR and lists one record per CDR3 protein. The table records 180,000 or so distinct CDR3 sequences, about 12% of them present only once. The same sample was also studied in work on T cells expressing NK-cell markers. As that study records: TCR beta cDNA was generated via 5'RACE template switching incorporating UMIs. Sorted CD3+CD56-NKG2C+, CD3+CD56+NKG2C+ and CD3+CD56+NKG2C- T cells supplied the TCR beta repertoires. These clonotypes, the leaders elsewhere, also led the CD3+CD56-NKG2C+ fraction in a few donors.

This rearrangement joins TRBV29-1 to TRBJ2-2; no firm D call. The sequencing used CD8+ T cells sorted from PBMCs, collected less than 13 days after vaccination. This sequence was found in a man between 50 and 59 years old who received an inactivated influenza vaccine. The CDR3 reads CSVVWRNTGELFF. In DNA form, the CDR3 reads TGCAGCGTTGTCTGGCGGAACACCGGGGAGCTGTTTTTT.